The rows below give T cell receptor beta chains drawn from one sample of a study of coeliac disease. Sequenced by immunoSEQ multiplex PCR; TCRdb stores in-frame clones only, minus some. The sample has some 8,900 clones; under 70% are singletons. Sequencing used lamina propria lymphocytes from the gut. These TCRs come from a woman aged 55-69 years with celiac disease. Each CDR3 is given with its conserved first and last residue. D genes are given only for firm matches. Part of the rows lack a size; the others show once, few, many or a class for expanded clones.

clone size	D gene	V gene	CDR3 length	J gene	CDR3 DNA	CDR3 protein
NA	TRBD1	TRBV6-6	15	TRBJ1-6	TGTGCCAGCAGTTATAGTCAGGGGGCGGGATCACCCCTCCACTTT	CASSYSQGAGSPLHF
NA	NA	TRBV7-2	15	TRBJ1-3	TGTGCCAGCAGCTTAGTGGCAGGCTCTGGAAACACCATATATTTT	CASSLVAGSGNTIYF
NA	NA	TRBV5-1	13	TRBJ2-5	TGCGCCAGCAGCTTGGAAGGGGGGGGTACCCAGTACTTC	CASSLEGGGTQYF
NA	NA	TRBV5-3	16	TRBJ1-1	TGTGCCAGAAGAAAGAGGACGGCATCAAGCGGAGATGAAGCTTTCTTT	CARRKRTASSGDEAFF
once	NA	TRBV7-9	12	TRBJ1-2	TGTGCCAGCAGCCTTAAACTCGGGGGCTACACCTTC	CASSLKLGGYTF
NA	NA	TRBV2	17	TRBJ1-4	TGTGCCAGCAGTGAACCCCAAGAAACCTACCCCCTGGAAAAACTGTTTTTT	CASSEPQETYPLEKLFF
NA	NA	TRBV30	16	TRBJ1-2	TGTGCCTGGCGGTATCCTCAGAGGGTGGGGAGGTTCGGCTACACCTTC	CAWRYPQRVGRFGYTF
NA	TRBD1	TRBV4-2	14	TRBJ2-5	TGTGCCAGCAGCCTCGGGACAGGGGAAGAGACCCAGTACTTC	CASSLGTGEETQYF
NA	NA	TRBV5-6	13	TRBJ2-7	TGTGCCAGCAGCCTCCTATATAGTGACGAGCAGTACTTC	CASSLLYSDEQYF
few	NA	TRBV30	13	TRBJ1-5	TGTGCCTGGGCGGGGGGTGCCAATCAGCCCCAGCATTTT	CAWAGGANQPQHF
NA	TRBD1	TRBV7-2	16	TRBJ2-3	TGTGCCAGCAGCTTAAAGGGGACAGGGGGCACAGATACGCAGTATTTT	CASSLKGTGGTDTQYF
NA	NA	TRBV11-2	13	TRBJ1-3	TGTGCCAGCAGCTTAGAGTCAGGAAACACCATATATTTT	CASSLESGNTIYF
few	TRBD1	TRBV7-9	15	TRBJ1-2	TGTGCCAGCAGCTCGACAGGGTTTGCTAACTATGGCTACACCTTC	CASSSTGFANYGYTF
NA	TRBD1	TRBV6-1	15	TRBJ2-1	TGTGCCACCCGGACAGGTAGGAGCTCCTACAATGAGCAGTTCTTC	CATRTGRSSYNEQFF
NA	TRBD1	TRBV5-1	15	TRBJ1-4	TGCGCCAGCAGCGAGCTACAGGGGTCAAATGAAAAACTGTTTTTT	CASSELQGSNEKLFF
NA	TRBD2	TRBV27	17	TRBJ2-2	TGTGCCAGCAGCAAACGGCCGGGAGGGCCTGGAACCGGGGAGCTGTTTTTT	CASSKRPGGPGTGELFF
NA	NA	TRBV9	13	TRBJ1-5	TGTGCCAGCAGCACTCGACAGTCCTCCACCCAGCATTTT	CASSTRQSSTQHF
once	TRBD2	TRBV9	14	TRBJ2-1	TGTGCCAGCAGCGTAGGGGGGGGACACAATGAGCAGTTCTTC	CASSVGGGHNEQFF
NA	TRBD2	TRBV5-4	16	TRBJ2-2	TGTGCCAGCACAATAGCGGGGGGGCATAAGGCCGGGGAGCTGTTTTTT	CASTIAGGHKAGELFF
few	TRBD1	TRBV28	13	TRBJ2-7	TGTGCCAGCAGTTTGGGACAGTCCTACGAGCAGTACTTC	CASSLGQSYEQYF
NA	NA	TRBV7-6	16	TRBJ2-3	TGTGCCAGCAGCCCAGGGGCCTTCGGGTTTTCCGATACGCAGTATTTT	CASSPGAFGFSDTQYF
NA	NA	TRBV27	14	TRBJ2-2	TGTGCCAGCAGTTTCCAGGGCCACACCGGGGAGCTGTTTTTT	CASSFQGHTGELFF
NA	TRBD1	TRBV27	13	TRBJ2-5	TGTGCCAGCGGCCCCCGTGACAGGGGGGCCCAGTACTTC	CASGPRDRGAQYF
NA	NA	TRBV5-1	13	TRBJ2-2	TGCGCCAGCAGCTTGGGGAGTACCGGGGAGCTGTTTTTT	CASSLGSTGELFF
NA	TRBD1	TRBV19	14	TRBJ1-2	TGTGCCAGTAGGACGCAGACAGGGTCCTATGGCTACACCTTC	CASRTQTGSYGYTF
NA	TRBD2	TRBV6-1	11	TRBJ2-7	TGTGCCAGCAGTGCTTGGGAGGGGCAGTACTTC	CASSAWEGQYF
once	TRBD1	TRBV28	15	TRBJ1-2	TGTGCCAGCAGTTCAGGGACAGTCCCGTTCTATGGCTACACCTTC	CASSSGTVPFYGYTF
few	TRBD2	TRBV28	15	TRBJ2-1	TGTGCCAGCAGTTTGTGGACTAGCGGTTACAATGAGCAGTTCTTC	CASSLWTSGYNEQFF
NA	TRBD2	TRBV19	14	TRBJ2-7	TGTGCCAGTAGTTGGGGGGGGAACTCCTACGAGCAGTACTTC	CASSWGGNSYEQYF
NA	TRBD2	TRBV7-9	16	TRBJ2-7	TGTGCCAGCAGCTTGGCCCCTAGCGGGAGGGTATACGAGCAGTACTTC	CASSLAPSGRVYEQYF
few	TRBD1	TRBV23-1	21	TRBJ1-5	TGCGCCAGCAGTCAATCGATAGTGGGGATTACAGGGGGCCAGGGCAATCAGCCCCAGCATTTT	CASSQSIVGITGGQGNQPQHF
NA	TRBD2	TRBV7-2	17	TRBJ2-7	TGTGCCAGCAGCTTTGGCCCCGGGACTAGCGGGGCATACGAGCAGTACTTC	CASSFGPGTSGAYEQYF
NA	TRBD2	TRBV7-2	15	TRBJ2-1	TGTGCCAGCAGCTTACAGGGACTAGCCAACAATGAGCAGTTCTTC	CASSLQGLANNEQFF
few	NA	TRBV19	15	TRBJ1-4	TGTGCCAGCAGAGAGATCCAGGAATACAATGAAAAACTGTTTTTT	CASREIQEYNEKLFF
NA	NA	TRBV7-7	14	TRBJ2-3	TGTGCTAGCAGTGTCGGCGGGATCACAGATACGCAGTATTTT	CASSVGGITDTQYF
NA	NA	TRBV2	15	TRBJ2-1	TGTGCCAGCAGGCTGACTACCAGCTCCTACAATGAGCAGTTCTTC	CASRLTTSSYNEQFF
NA	TRBD1	TRBV7-3	15	TRBJ1-2	TGTGCCAGCAGCCCCGGGACAGCTAGAGCTTATGGCTACACCTTC	CASSPGTARAYGYTF
NA	NA	TRBV10-3	16	TRBJ2-6	TGTGCCATCAGTGAGTCGGGCCGCTCTGGGGCCAACGTCCTGACTTTC	CAISESGRSGANVLTF
large	NA	TRBV28	15	TRBJ2-1	TGTGCCAGCCGCCTAGCATCAAGCTCCTACAATGAGCAGTTCTTC	CASRLASSSYNEQFF
NA	TRBD2	TRBV28	17	TRBJ2-1	TGTGCCAGCAGTGCCATTCAAGCGGGGAGCTCCTACAATGAGCAGTTCTTC	CASSAIQAGSSYNEQFF
few	TRBD1	TRBV19	15	TRBJ2-1	TGTGCCAGTAGTATAGGACAGGGGGGGCTCAATGAGCAGTTCTTC	CASSIGQGGLNEQFF
NA	TRBD1	TRBV28	15	TRBJ1-2	TGTGCCAGCAGTACGACAGGGGGGCCCCCGATTGGCTACACCTTC	CASSTTGGPPIGYTF
NA	NA	TRBV19	13	TRBJ1-1	TGTGCCAGTAGTATGACAGTTAACACTGAAGCTTTCTTT	CASSMTVNTEAFF
NA	TRBD1	TRBV5-1	15	TRBJ2-5	TGCGCCAGCAGCCCCGCTTCAGGGGGCCCAAAGACCCAGTACTTC	CASSPASGGPKTQYF
NA	NA	TRBV10-2	14	TRBJ2-5	TGCGCCAGCAGTGGGTTCACTCCCCAAGAGACCCAGTACTTC	CASSGFTPQETQYF
NA	TRBD2	TRBV11-2	17	TRBJ2-7	TGTGCCAGCAGCCCGTACTACCCCAGCGGGAGCTCCTACGAGCAGTACTTC	CASSPYYPSGSSYEQYF
NA	TRBD1	TRBV6-1	18	TRBJ1-5	TGTGCCAGCAGTGATCGTGGGACAGGCCTATTCAGCAATCAGCCCCAGCATTTT	CASSDRGTGLFSNQPQHF
few	NA	TRBV7-3	13	TRBJ2-3	TGTGCCAGCCGGGAGCCTAACACAGATACGCAGTATTTT	CASREPNTDTQYF
few	NA	TRBV27	15	TRBJ1-1	TGTGCCAGCAGTAAAGGCCCCGGAGGGAACACTGAAGCTTTCTTT	CASSKGPGGNTEAFF
few	NA	TRBV28	13	TRBJ1-2	TGTGCCAGCAGAAACCTAGGTGGAGGGCGCTACACCTTC	CASRNLGGGRYTF